This T cell receptor beta chain was found in a study of T cell responses to AZD1222 COVID-19 vaccine. Study summary: The study pooled second doses at about 4 or about 12 weeks. General observations from the study: All repertoire sampling was performed exclusively after the peak T cell response.

Sequenced by immunoSEQ multiplex PCR; TCRdb stores in-frame clones only, minus some. Of 99,000 or so clones in the sample, roughly 88% were seen once. The V end lost 1 base, the J end lost 6 bases, and 13 bases lay between the germline ends. This CDR3 comprises 14 residues. Germline values: CDR1 SGHVS, CDR2 FNYEAQ. On this clone: Its specificity is unknown.

The sequences come from peripheral blood, collected on day 0 of AZD1222 vaccination. This chain links TRBV7-6 with TRBJ2-7; D unresolved. The sequence derives from an adult in good health. The CDR3 DNA reads as TGTGCCAGCAGCTTAGGCCCCAGACGTGGCGAGCAGTACTTC. Amino acid sequence: CASSLGPRRGEQYF. The complete variable domain, with remaining parts taken from reference TRBV7-6 and TRBJ2-7, reads GAGVSQSPRYKVTKRGQDVALRCDPISGHVSLYWYRQALGQGPEFLTYFNYEAQQDKSGLPNDRFSAERPEGSISTLTIQRTEQRDSAMYRCASSLGPRRGEQYFGPGTRLTVT.